What follows describes a single TCR beta chain. The sample has other DNA sequences that encode this CDR3 too. The data were obtained in a study of blood T cell repertoires in COVID-19. Germline values: CDR1 SNHLY, CDR2 FYNNEI. The CDR3 has 11 amino acids. Trimming pared 6 bases from V and 3 bases from J, leaving 3 bases between. The repertoire was sequenced with immunoSEQ multiplex PCR; TCRdb's copy has only in-frame clones and lacks some. The repertoire holds around 500,000 clones, with 70% to 90% as singletons. Sequenced: PBMCs or T cells enriched from blood (not recorded which). This chain joins TRBV2 and TRBJ2-1; D unclear. The TCR originated in a woman aged 60 to 75 who had recovered from COVID-19. CDR3 DNA: TGTGCCAGCAGCGTCTACAATGAGCAGTTCTTC. It specifies CASSVYNEQFF.